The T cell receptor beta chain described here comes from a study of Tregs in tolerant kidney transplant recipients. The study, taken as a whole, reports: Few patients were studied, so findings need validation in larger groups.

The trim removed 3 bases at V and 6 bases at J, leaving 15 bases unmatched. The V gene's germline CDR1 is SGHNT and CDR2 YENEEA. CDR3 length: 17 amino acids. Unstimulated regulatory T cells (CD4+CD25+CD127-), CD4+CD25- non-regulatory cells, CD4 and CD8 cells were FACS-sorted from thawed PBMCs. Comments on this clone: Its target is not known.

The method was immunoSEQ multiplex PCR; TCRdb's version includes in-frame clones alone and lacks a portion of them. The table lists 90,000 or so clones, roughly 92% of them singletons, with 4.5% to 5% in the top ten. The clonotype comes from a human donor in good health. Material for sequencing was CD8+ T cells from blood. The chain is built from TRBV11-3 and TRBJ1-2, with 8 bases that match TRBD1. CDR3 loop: CASSFTTGQGKRDGYTF. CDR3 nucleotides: TGTGCCAGCAGCTTCACGACCGGACAGGGAAAAAGGGATGGCTACACCTTC.